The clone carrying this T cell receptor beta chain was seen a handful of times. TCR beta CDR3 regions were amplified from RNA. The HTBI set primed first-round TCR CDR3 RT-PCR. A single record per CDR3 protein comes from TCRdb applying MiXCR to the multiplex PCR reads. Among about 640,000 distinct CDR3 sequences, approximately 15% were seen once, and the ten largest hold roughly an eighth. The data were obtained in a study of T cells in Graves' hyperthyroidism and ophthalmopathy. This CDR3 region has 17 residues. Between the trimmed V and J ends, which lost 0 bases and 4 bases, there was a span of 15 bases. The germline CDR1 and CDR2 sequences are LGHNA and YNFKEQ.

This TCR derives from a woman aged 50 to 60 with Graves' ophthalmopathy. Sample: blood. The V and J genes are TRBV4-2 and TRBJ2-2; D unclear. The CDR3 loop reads CASSQENPAPGTGELFF. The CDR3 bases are TGTGCCAGCAGCCAAGAGAATCCAGCTCCGGGCACCGGGGAGCTGTTTTTT.